The 24 T cell receptor beta chains below come from one sample, sequenced in a study of cytomegalovirus exposure and HLA in healthy donors. 60 Vbeta and 13 Jbeta primers were used in PCR. The table came from immunoSEQ multiplex PCR; TCRdb's copy has only in-frame clones and leaves some out. The table records some 130,000 clones, about 80% of them present only once. Material for sequencing was PBMCs. The source is a girl aged 2-10 years in good health and CMV-seronegative.

This chain joins TRBV13 and TRBJ1-1; 7 nucleotides agree with TRBD1. The V gene's germline CDR1 is PRHDT and CDR2 FYEKMQ (reference sequence). The CDR3 has 15 residues. V shed 4 bases, J shed 1 base, and the junction held 6 bases outside the gene matches. The CDR3 bases are TGTGCCAGCAGCTACGGGGACAGCAAGAACACTGAAGCTTTCTTT. This sequence encodes CASSYGDSKNTEAFF.

V gene TRBV7-2 combines with J gene TRBJ1-6; perhaps TRBD1 as D (5 bases). Germline-derived CDR1 and CDR2 are SGHTA and FQGNSA. This CDR3 is built from 15 residues. V was cut by 5 bases and J by 10 bases, with 18 bases left in between. In DNA, the CDR3 is TGTGCCAGCAGCATGGCGGGGACGGGGACGTCACCCCTCCACTTT. Residues: CASSMAGTGTSPLHF.

The chain carries TRBV5-1 and TRBJ1-5, with 8 bases fitting TRBD1. CDR1 is SGHRS and CDR2 is YFSETQ in the germline V gene. The V and J ends lost 4 bases and 4 bases, in that order; junction bases with no gene match: 7. The CDR3 has 15 residues. The CDR3 is CASSLLGQVNQPQHF. DNA of the CDR3: TGCGCCAGCAGCCTGCTGGGACAGGTAAATCAGCCCCAGCATTTT.

There are a few counts of this clone. The chain uses TRBV7-2 and TRBJ2-7, with D possibly matching TRBD2 (6 bases). CDR3 length: 15 residues. Trimming shortened V by 5 bases and J by 2 bases, and 16 bases separated the two germline ends. The germline V gene has CDR1 SGHTA and CDR2 FQGNSA. CDR3 nucleotide sequence: TGTGCCAGCAGCCCGTCGGCGGGGCTACCCTACGAGCAGTACTTC. Encoded protein: CASSPSAGLPYEQYF. Supplemented by reference TRBV7-2 and TRBJ2-7, the full variable domain reads GAGVSQSPSNKVTEKGKDVELRCDPISGHTALYWYRQSLGQGLEFLIYFQGNSAPDKSGLPSDRFSAERTGGSVSTLTIQRTQQEDSAVYLCASSPSAGLPYEQYFGPGTRLTVT.

J is TRBJ2-5 and V is TRBV30, with D possibly matching TRBD1 (5 bases). The germline gives CDR1 GTSNPN, CDR2 SVGIG (reference sequence). The V gene lost 3 bases and the J gene lost 2 bases, with 10 bases spanning the gap. The CDR3 is 13 residues long. In DNA, the CDR3 is TGTGCCTGGAGATGGACACCTCAAGAGACCCAGTACTTC. Translation gives CAWRWTPQETQYF.

The CDR3 bases are TGTGCCTGGAGTCCCTCGAATGAGCAGTTCTTC. As protein: CAWSPSNEQFF. J is TRBJ2-1 and V is TRBV30; D is unclear. Trimming pared 2 bases from V and 7 bases from J, leaving 6 bases between. The germline gives CDR1 GTSNPN, CDR2 SVGIG (reference sequence). This CDR3 region has 11 residues.

The chain carries TRBV28 and TRBJ2-2, with D perhaps matching TRBD2 (5 bases). V dropped 6 bases and J dropped 7 bases, with 12 bases sitting between them. The CDR3 contains 13 residues. Germline CDR1 MDHEN, CDR2 SYDVKM. In DNA form, the CDR3 reads TGTGCCAGCAGCGGGCGGGCCCTCGGGGAGCTGTTTTTT. Its protein product is CASSGRALGELFF.

The sample holds a few counts of this clone. The genes are TRBV27 and TRBJ1-1, with 9 positions matching TRBD1. Per the germline V gene, CDR1 is MNHEY and CDR2 is SMNVEV (reference sequence). V gave up 3 bases and J gave up 4 bases; unmatched junction bases: 3. This CDR3 is built from 14 residues. This CDR3 is CASSLTGGSTEAFF. CDR3 nucleotides: TGTGCCAGCAGTTTGACAGGGGGAAGCACTGAAGCTTTCTTT.

The genes are TRBV27 and TRBJ1-1, with D possibly matching TRBD1 (5 bases). CDR3 length: 13 amino acids. V was clipped by 1 base and J by 4 bases, with 7 bases between them. Germline V gene data show CDR1 as MNHEY and CDR2 as SMNVEV (reference sequence). The CDR3 nucleotides read TGTGCCAGCAGTTTATGGAGGGGCACTGAAGCTTTCTTT. Encoded protein: CASSLWRGTEAFF.

V is TRBV28 and J is TRBJ2-7; the match to TRBD2 covers 7 bases. The CDR3 is 16 residues long. Germline V CDR1 and CDR2: MDHEN, SYDVKM. V trimming: 3 bases; J trimming: 3 bases; junction bases outside the gene matches: 11. CDR3 in DNA: TGTGCCAGCAGTTTTTTGGGGGAGGGATATGGCTACGAGCAGTACTTC. Protein sequence: CASSFLGEGYGYEQYF.

The gene calls are TRBV4-3 and TRBJ2-3; the D gene is possibly TRBD2 (6 bases). The CDR3 length is 14 residues. Deletions cut 5 bases from V and 4 bases from J, with 13 bases between. Germline CDR1 is LGHNA and CDR2 is YSLEER. DNA for the CDR3: TGCGCCAGCAGCATTCTAGCGAGGGCAGATACGCAGTATTTT. Residues: CASSILARADTQYF.

The chain uses TRBV7-8 and TRBJ1-2; D may be TRBD1 (6 bases). The CDR3 covers 14 residues. The V and J ends lost 1 base and 7 bases respectively, with 13 bases between them. Per germline, CDR1 SGHVS and CDR2 FQNEAQ. Here the CDR3 reads CASSLGRNRVGYTF. CDR3 DNA sequence: TGTGCCAGCAGCTTAGGGAGAAACAGGGTTGGCTACACCTTC. Filled out from reference TRBV7-8 and TRBJ1-2, the complete variable domain reads GAGVSQSPRYKVAKRGQDVALRCDPISGHVSLFWYQQALGQGPEFLTYFQNEAQLDKSGLPSDRFFAERPEGSVSTLKIQRTQQEDSAVYLCASSLGRNRVGYTFGSGTRLTVV.

This chain joins TRBV6-4 and TRBJ2-3; 8 nucleotides line up with TRBD2. The J segment lost 0 bases and the V segment lost 8 bases, leaving 4 bases of the junction unmatched. The CDR3 contains 14 residues. In germline, CDR1 is MRHNA, CDR2 SNTAGT. The DNA for the CDR3 is TGTGCCAGCGGACCGGGGGGGAGCACAGATACGCAGTATTTT. This encodes CASGPGGSTDTQYF.

The chain carries TRBV5-1 and TRBJ2-3; the match to TRBD1 covers 7 bases. V trimming: 0 bases; J trimming: 4 bases; junction bases outside the gene matches: 8. This CDR3 has 16 residues. Germline V gives CDR1 SGHRS, CDR2 YFSETQ. In nucleotides, the CDR3 is TGCGCCAGCAGCTTGGATGGGGTCAGGGGGTCAGATACGCAGTATTTT. Translating gives CASSLDGVRGSDTQYF. The full variable domain, in which reference TRBV5-1 and TRBJ2-3 provide the parts outside the CDR3, is KAGVTQTPRYLIKTRGQQVTLSCSPISGHRSVSWYQQTPGQGLQFLFEYFSETQRNKGNFPGRFSGRQFSNSRSEMNVSTLELGDSALYLCASSLDGVRGSDTQYFGPGTRLTVL.

This clone was counted only a few times. This chain connects TRBV5-8 to TRBJ1-1; no definite D call. The CDR3 sequence is 11 residues long. V lost 1 base and J 7 bases, leaving 5 bases between the germline ends. Germline V gene sequence: CDR1 SGHTS, CDR2 YDEGEE. This CDR3 reads CASSLQIEAFF. The CDR3 coding sequence is TGTGCCAGCAGCTTGCAGATTGAAGCTTTCTTT.

The chain joins TRBV19 to TRBJ2-7; 8 nucleotides line up with TRBD1. Germline V gene sequence: CDR1 LNHDA, CDR2 SQIVND (reference sequence). This CDR3 is built from 16 residues. V was pared by 1 base and J by 7 bases, with 12 bases of the junction left unmatched. CDR3 amino acids: CASSIAFGDRLTEQYF. In nucleotides, the CDR3 is TGTGCCAGTAGTATAGCATTTGGGGACAGGCTGACGGAGCAGTACTTC.

The chain employs TRBV7-9 and TRBJ2-5; TRBD1 is a possible D gene (5 bases). The CDR3 consists of 11 residues. Germline CDR1 SEHNR, CDR2 FQNEAQ (reference sequence). The ends were cut back, 6 bases at V and 3 bases at J, with 5 bases in the middle. DNA for the CDR3: TGTGCCAGCAGGACAGAAGAGACCCAGTACTTC. Amino acid sequence: CASRTEETQYF.

A single count supports this clone. This sequence is one base from a far larger clone and is likely a read error. The sample contains more than one DNA sequence encoding this CDR3. The J gene is TRBJ1-2, the V gene TRBV5-4; tentative D call: TRBD1 (6 bases). Germline CDR1 is SGHNT and CDR2 is YYREEE (reference sequence). The CDR3 consists of 14 residues. This CDR3 reads CASRVQGSNYGYTF. CDR3 DNA sequence: TGCGCCAGCAGGGTACAGGGTTCTAACTATGGCTACACCTTC.

The chain employs TRBV5-6 and TRBJ2-1; D remains unclear. The CDR3 consists of 17 residues. CDR1 and CDR2 (germline): SGHDT, YYEEEE. The ends were cut back, 4 bases at V and 3 bases at J, with 20 bases in the middle. This CDR3 is CASSPLGSREFYNEQFF. The CDR3 DNA reads TGTGCCAGCAGCCCGCTTGGTAGTAGAGAATTCTACAATGAGCAGTTCTTC.

V gene TRBV29-1 combines with J gene TRBJ1-2, with D perhaps matching TRBD1 (6 bases). CDR1 and CDR2 from the germline V gene are SQVTM and ANQGSEA. This CDR3 spans 12 amino acids. V was cut by 6 bases and J by 6 bases, with 14 bases left in between. The CDR3 bases are TGCAGCGTCCTAACACAGGGAGATGGCTACACCTTC. Translated, it gives CSVLTQGDGYTF.

The rearrangement joins TRBV23-1 to TRBJ2-5, with D tentatively TRBD2 (5 bases). TRBV23-1 belongs to the ORF category, with a function that is uncertain. This CDR3 has 15 residues. V was cut by 4 bases and J by 2 bases, with 14 bases left in between. For the CDR3, the DNA is TGCGCCAGCAGTCCCGCGACGGAGGAACAAGAGACCCAGTACTTC. This encodes CASSPATEEQETQYF.

The chain joins TRBV15 to TRBJ1-2; D gene unclear. This CDR3 has 14 residues. The germline CDR1 and CDR2 sequences are LNHNV and YYDKDF (reference sequence). The germline V and J ends were trimmed by 0 bases and 2 bases, with 7 bases remaining between them. CDR3 nucleotides: TGTGCCACCAGCAGAGATACAGCCAACTATGGCTACACCTTC. This encodes CATSRDTANYGYTF.

This clone appeared once. As DNA, the CDR3 is TGTGCCTGGAGTAGTGGTGACTCCGAGAACCACTCCTACAATGAGCAGTTCTTC. Translated: CAWSSGDSENHSYNEQFF. The J gene is TRBJ2-1, the V gene TRBV30; D gene unclear. From germline, CDR1 is GTSNPN and CDR2 SVGIG (reference sequence). The CDR3 sequence is 18 residues long. Trimming left V 2 bases short and J 0 bases short, with 20 bases between.

The chain links TRBV7-2 to TRBJ2-7; 10 bases map to TRBD2. The CDR3 is made up of 15 amino acids. Germline loops: CDR1 SGHTA, CDR2 FQGNSA. J was trimmed by 4 bases and V by 5 bases; bases with no gene match: 8. In DNA form, the CDR3 reads TGTGCCAGCAGCGCCCCGGGACTAGCGAAATACGAGCAGTACTTC. This translates into CASSAPGLAKYEQYF.